This entry lists 32 T cell receptor beta chains sequenced from one sample in a study of blood T cell repertoires in COVID-19. Repertoires were generated with immunoSEQ multiplex PCR, while TCRdb's copy carries only in-frame clones and drops some. The sample records roughly 85,000 clones, 86% being singletons. Specimen: peripheral blood. The receptors were gathered from a man between 45 and 60 years old with active or convalescent COVID-19.

This clone was seen a few times. This chain links TRBV9 with TRBJ1-1; D may be TRBD1 (6 bases). CDR1 is SGDLS and CDR2 is YYNGEE in the germline V gene. V shed 5 bases and J shed 4 bases, with 12 bases lying between them. The CDR3 is made up of 13 amino acids. CDR3 nucleotide sequence: TGTGCCAGCAGACAGGGCCCGGGCACTGAAGCTTTCTTT. Translation gives CASRQGPGTEAFF.

This sequence joins TRBV5-1 and TRBJ1-2, with 7 bases matching TRBD1. This CDR3 spans 18 amino acids. Germline lookup yields CDR1 SGHRS and CDR2 YFSETQ. The trim removed 0 bases at V and 1 base at J, leaving 12 bases unmatched. As DNA, the CDR3 is TGCGCCAGCAGCTTGGACGTGGGCCCCGGACAGGATAACTATGGCTACACCTTC. Its protein product is CASSLDVGPGQDNYGYTF.

The CDR3 is CASLLTGKNIQYF. DNA of the CDR3: TGTGCCAGCCTATTAACCGGCAAAAACATTCAGTACTTC. This sequence joins TRBV12-3 or TRBV12-4 and TRBJ2-4; D is unclear. The CDR3 is made up of 13 amino acids. Trimming removed 8 bases from V and 3 bases from J, with 11 bases in between.

This chain joins TRBV18 and TRBJ1-5; unclear D gene. The CDR3 runs to 16 residues. V dropped 1 base and J dropped 3 bases, with 13 bases sitting between them. Germline CDR1 is KGHSH and CDR2 is LQKENI. The CDR3 nucleotides read TGTGCCAGCTCACCACAACCGGGGTTTTACAATCAGCCCCAGCATTTT. Translated: CASSPQPGFYNQPQHF.

This chain joins TRBV4-3 and TRBJ2-5, with 8 bases that match TRBD2. The CDR3 contains 15 residues. Germline CDR1 and CDR2: LGHNA and YSLEER. The V and J ends lost 4 bases and 4 bases, in that order; junction bases with no gene match: 8. Here the CDR3 reads CASSLSGGGGETQYF. The CDR3 coding sequence is TGCGCCAGCAGCCTAAGCGGGGGAGGAGGAGAGACCCAGTACTTC.

V gene TRBV30 combines with J gene TRBJ1-1; maybe TRBD1 (6 bases). Trimming cost V 5 bases and J 4 bases, with 8 bases left between them. There are 11 residues in the CDR3. The germline gives CDR1 GTSNPN, CDR2 SVGIG (reference sequence). The CDR3 coding sequence is TGTGCCTGGGGGACATCCACTGAAGCTTTCTTT. Encoded protein: CAWGTSTEAFF. The full variable domain, in which reference TRBV30 and TRBJ1-1 provide the parts outside the CDR3, is SQTIHQWPATLVQPVGSPLSLECTVEGTSNPNLYWYRQAAGRGLQLLFYSVGIGQISSEVPQNLSASRPQDRQFILSSKKLLLSDSGFYLCAWGTSTEAFFGQGTRLTVV.

The chain links TRBV5-1 to TRBJ2-1, with TRBD2 matching 9 bases. The CDR3 extends over 15 amino acids. Per the germline V gene, CDR1 is SGHRS and CDR2 is YFSETQ. Trimming took 4 bases from V and 7 from J; bases not matched to a gene: 9. CDR3 sequence reads: CASSRLVAGENEQFF. The CDR3 DNA is TGCGCCAGCAGCCGGCTGGTAGCGGGGGAGAATGAGCAGTTCTTC.

The J gene is TRBJ2-7, the V gene TRBV19; 7 nucleotides line up with TRBD2. The length of the CDR3 is 15 residues. J lost 5 bases, V lost 5 bases, and 12 bases had no gene match. Looked up from germline, CDR1 is LNHDA and CDR2 is SQIVND (reference sequence). The CDR3 bases are TGTGCCAGTAGTCCCCTGGGGGGAGCGGGGAACGAGCAGTACTTC. Residues: CASSPLGGAGNEQYF.

The J gene is TRBJ2-5, the V gene TRBV5-6; 7 bases fit TRBD2. There are 14 residues in the CDR3. V shed 0 bases and J 5 bases; nucleotides not matched to a gene: 4. The germline gives CDR1 SGHDT, CDR2 YYEEEE. For the CDR3, the DNA is TGTGCCAGCAGCTTGGGCGGGGGATGGGAGACCCAGTACTTC. This sequence encodes CASSLGGGWETQYF.

V is TRBV5-1 and J is TRBJ1-2; the match to TRBD1 covers 7 bases. CDR3 length: 14 amino acids. CDR1 and CDR2 from the germline V gene are SGHRS and YFSETQ. V shed 3 bases, J shed 8 bases, and the junction held 10 bases outside the gene matches. The CDR3: CASSSGQEIGGYTF. CDR3 DNA sequence: TGCGCCAGCAGCTCCGGACAGGAAATCGGGGGCTACACCTTC.

V is TRBV15 and J is TRBJ1-4, with 7 bases aligning to TRBD1. Looked up from germline, CDR1 is LNHNV and CDR2 is YYDKDF (reference sequence). The CDR3 spans 16 residues. Germline trimming cut 0 bases from V and 6 bases from J; bases unmatched to any gene: 7. DNA of the CDR3: TGTGCCACCAGCAGAGAAATTCCAGGGGGACATGAAAAACTGTTTTTT. Translated, it gives CATSREIPGGHEKLFF.

The chain joins TRBV20-1 to TRBJ1-6, with D unclear. The germline gives CDR1 DFQATT, CDR2 SNEGSKA (reference sequence). Trimming took off 3 bases at V and 1 base at J, with 16 bases between the two ends. The CDR3 covers 17 residues. CDR3 bases: TGCAGTGCTAGTGGGCAGGCCGGAGGGTCCTATAATTCACCCCTCCACTTT. Protein product: CSASGQAGGSYNSPLHF.

The CDR3 loop is CASSGAGTSGRYEQYF. CDR3 sequence (DNA): TGTGCCAGCAGCGGCGCCGGGACTAGCGGGAGGTACGAGCAGTACTTC. The chain employs TRBV7-2 and TRBJ2-7, with 15 bases fitting TRBD2. The CDR3 is 16 residues long. V dropped 5 bases and J dropped 4; count of bases not matched to a gene: 6. Germline values: CDR1 SGHTA, CDR2 FQGNSA.

Only one count was recorded for this clone. This chain links TRBV19 with TRBJ2-2, with 10 bases matching TRBD1. Germline values: CDR1 LNHDA, CDR2 SQIVND (reference sequence). This CDR3 contains 16 residues. V lost 5 bases, J lost 6 bases, and 9 bases stayed unmatched. The CDR3 loop reads CASSPGDRGFAGELFF. For the CDR3, the DNA is TGTGCCAGTAGTCCAGGGGACAGGGGATTTGCCGGGGAGCTGTTTTTT. Drawing the rest from reference TRBV19 and TRBJ2-2, the complete variable domain is DGGITQSPKYLFRKEGQNVTLSCEQNLNHDAMYWYRQDPGQGLRLIYYSQIVNDFQKGDIAEGYSVSREKKESFPLTVTSAQKNPTAFYLCASSPGDRGFAGELFFGEGSRLTVL.

J is TRBJ1-1 and V is TRBV18; 9 positions agree with TRBD1. The CDR3 runs 14 residues. J gave up 7 bases and V 3 bases, and 6 bases lay outside the gene matches. Germline-derived CDR1 and CDR2 are KGHSH and LQKENI. The CDR3 spells CASSPLGQGVEAFF. CDR3 nucleotide sequence: TGTGCCAGCTCACCTTTGGGACAGGGAGTTGAAGCTTTCTTT.

The J gene is TRBJ2-2, the V gene TRBV12-5; a possible D gene is TRBD1 (6 bases). The germline V and J ends were trimmed by 2 bases and 0 bases, with 13 bases remaining between them. The germline CDR1 and CDR2 sequences are LGHNT and FRNRAP. This CDR3 is 17 amino acids long. The DNA of the CDR3 is TGTGCTAGTGGTTTGCTCCAGGGGTCTGCGAACACCGGGGAGCTGTTTTTT. It is translated as CASGLLQGSANTGELFF. Based on the CDR3 plus reference TRBV12-5 and TRBJ2-2, the full variable domain is DARVTQTPRHKVTEMGQEVTMRCQPILGHNTVFWYRQTMMQGLELLAYFRNRAPLDDSGMPKDRFSAEMPDATLATLKIQPSEPRDSAVYFCASGLLQGSANTGELFFGEGSRLTVL.

This chain uses TRBV3-1 (or the pseudogene TRBV3-2) with TRBJ1-2; D may be TRBD1 (5 bases). CDR1 and CDR2 (germline): LGHDT, YNNKEL (reference sequence). V was shortened by 4 bases and J by 4 bases, with 13 bases between the two germline ends. There are 14 residues in the CDR3. CDR3 DNA sequence: TGTGCCAGCAGCCGAGTTAGACAGTCCTATGGCTACACCTTC. Amino acids: CASSRVRQSYGYTF.

This rearrangement joins TRBV12-5 to TRBJ1-3, with 8 bases lining up with TRBD1. The junction had 8 bases not matched to a gene; V was cut back by 1 base and J by 6 bases. This CDR3 contains 16 residues. CDR1 LGHNT and CDR2 FRNRAP come from the germline V gene. The CDR3 bases are TGTGCTAGTGGTTTGGGCGCAGGGGGCTCGGAAAACACCATATATTTT. Encoded protein: CASGLGAGGSENTIYF.

The chain carries TRBV4-1 and TRBJ2-7; perhaps TRBD2 as D (6 bases). The ends were cut back, 0 bases at V and 3 bases at J, with 18 bases in the middle. Per the germline V gene, CDR1 is MGHRA and CDR2 is YSYEKL. The CDR3 is 17 residues long. The CDR3 DNA sequence: TGCGCCAGCAGCCAAGATACTTCCCGGGAGTTAAACTACGAGCAGTACTTC. This gives the protein CASSQDTSRELNYEQYF.

As regards this clone: One end of the junction is discordant with germline, which a read error may explain. The chain is built from TRBV6-4 and TRBJ1-1, with 9 bases fitting TRBD1. The length of the CDR3 is 15 residues. CDR1 and CDR2 from the germline V gene are MRHNA and SNTAGT. The CDR3 loop reads CASRDSDRGNTEAFF. The CDR3 coding sequence is TGTGCCAGCAGAGACTCGGACAGGGGGAACACTGAAGCTTTCTTT.

J is TRBJ1-2 and V is TRBV24-1; no clear D. Per germline, CDR1 KGHDR and CDR2 SFDVKD. CDR3 size: 12 residues. V lost 9 bases to trimming and J lost 7 bases, with 14 bases between them. This CDR3 is CATRGPDSGYTF. In DNA, the CDR3 is TGTGCCACCCGGGGTCCAGACTCTGGCTACACCTTC.

The chain combines TRBV29-1 with TRBJ2-3; 12 nucleotides line up with TRBD1. V shed 4 bases, J shed 2 bases, and the junction held 7 bases outside the gene matches. The CDR3 spans 16 residues. Germline-derived CDR1 and CDR2 are SQVTM and ANQGSEA. The chain's CDR3 is CSVAGTGGFYTDTQYF. CDR3 DNA sequence: TGCAGCGTTGCGGGGACAGGGGGCTTCTACACAGATACGCAGTATTTT.

The chain uses TRBV10-1 and TRBJ2-5; D is possibly TRBD2 (5 bases). Germline V gene sequence: CDR1 WNHNN, CDR2 SYGVQD (reference sequence). The V and J ends lost 11 bases and 5 bases respectively, with 18 bases between them. This CDR3 region has 13 residues. In DNA, the CDR3 is TGCGCCGCATTCGCCACTAGACCCGAGACCCAGTACTTC. This sequence encodes CAAFATRPETQYF.

The V gene is TRBV12-5, the J gene TRBJ1-4, with D maybe TRBD1 (6 bases). The V gene lost 1 base and the J gene lost 7 bases, with 16 bases spanning the gap. The germline V gene encodes CDR1 LGHNT and CDR2 FRNRAP. This CDR3 has 16 amino acids. The CDR3 bases are TGTGCTAGTGGTTTGGCCCGACAGGTTCTTCGTGAAAAACTGTTTTTT. The encoded protein is CASGLARQVLREKLFF.

The chain carries TRBV27 and TRBJ2-7, with a tentative D call TRBD1 (5 bases). V gave up 5 bases and J gave up 6 bases, with 17 bases separating them. CDR3 length: 14 residues. Germline loops: CDR1 MNHEY, CDR2 SMNVEV (reference sequence). The CDR3 DNA is TGTGCCAGCAGTCGAGACAGACCAACCTTCGAGCAGTACTTC. It encodes CASSRDRPTFEQYF.

This rearrangement joins TRBV5-1 to TRBJ2-3, with TRBD1 matching 9 bases. The germline CDR1 and CDR2 sequences are SGHRS and YFSETQ. Unmatched junction bases numbered 1, after V lost 2 bases and J lost 0 bases. The CDR3 runs to 15 residues. The CDR3 region is CASSFGQGSTDTQYF. The CDR3 nucleotides are TGCGCCAGCAGCTTCGGACAGGGGAGCACAGATACGCAGTATTTT.

The chain carries TRBV30 and TRBJ2-3; no reliable D call. CDR3 length equals 11 residues. Germline loops: CDR1 GTSNPN, CDR2 SVGIG (reference sequence). The CDR3 nucleotides read TGTGCTCTAGAGGGCACAGATACGCAGTATTTT. It translates to CALEGTDTQYF.

This chain links TRBV28 with TRBJ1-2; 8 bases map to TRBD1. This CDR3 spans 15 amino acids. Unmatched junction bases numbered 7, after V lost 6 bases and J lost 1 base. Germline CDR1 MDHEN, CDR2 SYDVKM. The CDR3, as DNA: TGTGCCAGCAGGCCCGGAGGACAGGGTAACTATGGCTACACCTTC. It yields the protein CASRPGGQGNYGYTF.

V gene TRBV7-9 combines with J gene TRBJ2-7, with D maybe TRBD1 (5 bases). Germline assignment: CDR1 SEHNR and CDR2 FQNEAQ (reference sequence). V was clipped by 3 bases and J by 3 bases, with 9 bases between them. The CDR3 extends over 13 amino acids. In nucleotides, the CDR3 is TGTGCCAGCAGCTTGGGCAGGGACTACGAGCAGTACTTC. Amino acids: CASSLGRDYEQYF.

The genes are TRBV28 and TRBJ1-4, with 7 nucleotides matching TRBD1. Trimming at V came to 3 bases and at J to 8 bases, leaving 6 bases not matched to a gene. CDR3 length: 14 residues. CDR1 and CDR2 from the germline V gene are MDHEN and SYDVKM. This CDR3 reads CASSLWQGDEKLFF. The DNA of the CDR3 is TGTGCCAGCAGTTTGTGGCAGGGGGACGAAAAACTGTTTTTT.

V gene TRBV5-4 combines with J gene TRBJ2-5; weak D call: TRBD2 (5 bases). Trimming stripped 2 bases from V and 5 bases from J, with 16 bases between. From germline, CDR1 is SGHNT and CDR2 YYREEE (reference sequence). The CDR3 totals 15 residues. The chain's CDR3 is CASSFSGSPGETQYF. In nucleotides, the CDR3 is TGTGCCAGCAGCTTCTCGGGATCTCCCGGGGAGACCCAGTACTTC.

This clone was counted a few times. Additional DNA sequences in this sample encode the identical CDR3. The chain links TRBV7-6 to TRBJ1-3; a weak D match, TRBD1 (6 bases). V dropped 0 bases and J dropped 0 bases, with 9 bases sitting between them. The CDR3 totals 16 residues. The V gene's germline CDR1 is SGHVS and CDR2 FNYEAQ. In DNA, the CDR3 is TGTGCCAGCAGCTTAGCGCAAGGGGGCTCTGGAAACACCATATATTTT. Amino acids: CASSLAQGGSGNTIYF.